This section outlines one TCR beta chain sequence together with its context. The data were taken from a study of blood T cell repertoires in COVID-19. Across the whole study: Sources were T cells, B-cell-depleted T cells, or PBMCs; the material itself was cDNA or gDNA.

The CDR3 consists of 13 residues. Germline assignment: CDR1 WNHNN and CDR2 SYGVQD (reference sequence). The V gene end was trimmed by 5 bases and the J gene end by 6 bases; junction bases not matched to a gene: 6. The protocol was immunoSEQ multiplex PCR, while the TCRdb copy is restricted to in-frame clones and leaves out a portion. The profile covers 300,000 to 450,000 clones, with 87% appearing a single time and 1.5% to 2.5% taken by the ten largest. The TCR originated in a middle-aged man in a cohort exposed to, infected with or recovered from COVID-19 (not recorded which). Input material: PBMCs or T cells enriched from blood (not recorded which). V usage is TRBV10-1 and J usage is TRBJ2-7; 8 positions agree with TRBD2. CDR3 region: CASSSAGVLEQYF. In DNA, the CDR3 is TGCGCCAGCAGTTCAGCGGGAGTGCTCGAGCAGTACTTC.